The 24 T cell receptor beta chains given below trace back to one sample, sequenced in a study of CD8 T cells in ankylosing spondylitis. The study, taken as a whole, reports: What seemed typical of ankylosing spondylitis blood was a TCR beta motif built from several highly homologous variants.

From the 5' RACE reads, TCRdb called clonotypes with MiXCR, one entry per CDR3 protein. The table has roughly 700,000 distinct CDR3 sequences, roughly 20% seen once; the top ten hold roughly a fifth. Their recognized antigens are unknown. Sequencing was performed on blood, either unsorted or a sorted T cell fraction (not recorded which). The receptors derive from a male donor with ankylosing spondylitis.

This clonotype has a count of ten or more. The chain is built from TRBV15 and TRBJ1-2; 7 bases agree with TRBD1. V lost 4 bases, J lost 0 bases, and 8 bases stayed unmatched. The CDR3 has 16 residues. CDR1 is LNHNV and CDR2 is YYDKDF in the germline V gene (reference sequence). The CDR3 loop reads CATSTTGAITNYGYTF. CDR3 in DNA: TGTGCCACCAGCACCACAGGGGCCATAACTAACTATGGCTACACCTTC. The variable domain in full, with the rest retrieved from reference TRBV15 and TRBJ1-2, is DAMVIQNPRYQVTQFGKPVTLSCSQTLNHNVMYWYQQKSSQAPKLLFHYYDKDFNNEADTPDNFQSRRPNTSFCFLDIRSPGLGDTAMYLCATSTTGAITNYGYTFGSGTRLTVV.

The genes are TRBV29-1 and TRBJ2-5; D is undetermined. CDR3 length equals 12 residues. Germline V gene data show CDR1 as SQVTM and CDR2 as ANQGSEA. Trimming pared 5 bases from V and 3 bases from J, leaving 10 bases between. The CDR3 here is CSVNNAEETQYF. The DNA of the CDR3 is TGCAGCGTTAACAATGCGGAAGAGACCCAGTACTTC.

This clonotype was seen only a few times. The CDR3 DNA reads as TGTGCCAGCAGTCTCGCGACGACAGGGGGCAACCTCCAAGCTTTCTTT. Its translation: CASSLATTGGNLQAFF. The V gene is TRBV28, the J gene TRBJ1-1, with 10 bases that match TRBD1. V shed 5 bases and J 9 bases; nucleotides not matched to a gene: 15. Germline V CDR1 and CDR2: MDHEN, SYDVKM. This CDR3 is built from 16 residues.

The chain recombines TRBV24-1 with TRBJ2-3; 9 bases map to TRBD1. CDR3 length: 15 amino acids. Germline V gene data show CDR1 as KGHDR and CDR2 as SFDVKD. The trim removed 3 bases at V and 5 bases at J, leaving 5 bases unmatched. The CDR3 DNA reads as TGTGCCACCAGTGATCCCGGGACAGGGATAGATACGCAGTATTTT. Translation: CATSDPGTGIDTQYF.

This clonotype was found a few times. One junction end does not reproduce the germline sequence, and a read error may be involved. V gene TRBV12-3 or TRBV12-4 combines with J gene TRBJ2-5; a weak D match, TRBD1 (5 bases). The CDR3 length is 15 residues. The CDR3 nucleotides read TGTGCCAGCAGTTTAGAGGGGTACATCCAAGAGGCCCAGTACTTC. This codes for CASSLEGYIQEAQYF.

The chain couples TRBV20-1 to TRBJ2-1; D is ambiguous. Germline loops: CDR1 DFQATT, CDR2 SNEGSKA (reference sequence). V lost 1 base and J 6 bases, leaving 10 bases between the germline ends. This CDR3 comprises 13 residues. The CDR3 reads CSARVASGNEQFF. The CDR3, as DNA: TGCAGTGCTAGAGTTGCATCCGGCAATGAGCAGTTCTTC.

The chain uses TRBV20-1 and TRBJ2-5, with 9 positions matching TRBD2. The junction had 2 bases not matched to a gene; V was cut back by 0 bases and J by 3 bases. CDR3 length equals 14 residues. The germline CDR1 and CDR2 sequences are DFQATT and SNEGSKA (reference sequence). CDR3 in amino acids: CSAREGGGEETQYF. DNA for the CDR3: TGCAGTGCTAGAGAGGGCGGGGGGGAAGAGACCCAGTACTTC.

There are a few counts of this clonotype. V is TRBV5-1 and J is TRBJ2-5; D might be TRBD1 or TRBD2, each matching 5 bases. CDR1 and CDR2 from the germline V gene are SGHRS and YFSETQ. The length of the CDR3 is 14 residues. V dropped 3 bases and J dropped 3 bases, with 12 bases sitting between them. CDR3 loop: CASSWGTTKETQYF. In DNA form, the CDR3 reads TGCGCCAGCAGCTGGGGGACGACTAAAGAGACCCAGTACTTC.

There are a few counts of this clonotype. This chain uses TRBV5-1 with TRBJ1-4; D uncertain. CDR1 is SGHRS and CDR2 is YFSETQ in the germline V gene. V gave up 1 base and J gave up 0 bases, with 7 bases separating them. The CDR3 contains 15 residues. CDR3 coding DNA: TGCGCCAGCAGCTTGTCCAGCACAACTAATGAAAAACTGTTTTTT. Its protein is CASSLSSTTNEKLFF.

The chain joins TRBV29-1 to TRBJ1-1; no reliable D call. Between the trimmed V and J ends, which lost 6 bases and 0 bases, there was a span of 11 bases. CDR1 is SQVTM, CDR2 ANQGSEA, per germline. This CDR3 comprises 13 residues. CDR3 residues: CSVRNGVNTEAFF. The CDR3 region has the DNA TGCAGCGTAAGAAACGGGGTGAACACTGAAGCTTTCTTT.

The table lists this clonotype with a few counts. The chain recombines TRBV5-1 with TRBJ1-4; 7 positions agree with TRBD1. This CDR3 is 15 amino acids long. From germline, CDR1 is SGHRS and CDR2 YFSETQ. The ends lost 2 bases at V and 4 bases at J; junction bases unmatched: 5. CDR3 DNA sequence: TGCGCCAGCAGCTTATGGACAGGTGTTAATGAAAAACTGTTTTTT. Its protein product is CASSLWTGVNEKLFF.

The chain couples TRBV29-1 to TRBJ2-3, with D unresolved. Trimming took off 2 bases at V and 3 bases at J, with 12 bases between the two ends. CDR1 is SQVTM, CDR2 ANQGSEA, per germline. CDR3 length equals 14 residues. CDR3 in DNA: TGCAGCGTTGAACTCCCCATAGTGACAGATACGCAGTATTTT. Protein sequence: CSVELPIVTDTQYF.

This clonotype was detected a few times. The V gene is TRBV11-1, the J gene TRBJ2-1, with 11 bases matching TRBD2. This CDR3 region has 14 residues. Germline loops: CDR1 SGHAT, CDR2 FQDESV (reference sequence). V gave up 8 bases and J gave up 6 bases; unmatched junction bases: 6. This CDR3 reads CASGGLAETNEQFF. CDR3 sequence (DNA): TGTGCCAGCGGGGGACTAGCGGAAACCAATGAGCAGTTCTTC.

V usage is TRBV4-2 and J usage is TRBJ2-3; no reliable D call. CDR3 length: 13 residues. From germline, CDR1 is LGHNA and CDR2 YNFKEQ. The germline V and J ends were trimmed by 1 base and 6 bases, with 8 bases remaining between them. DNA of the CDR3: TGTGCCAGCAGCCAAGGGGTTGGGGATACGCAGTATTTT. Translating it yields CASSQGVGDTQYF.

The chain couples TRBV25-1 to TRBJ1-1, with 7 nucleotides matching TRBD1. The CDR3 covers 15 residues. Germline-derived CDR1 and CDR2 are MGHDK and SYGVNS. Unmatched junction bases numbered 11, after V lost 4 bases and J lost 6 bases. The CDR3 loop reads CASSGDNRGRAEAFF. The CDR3 DNA is TGTGCCAGCAGTGGAGACAACAGGGGTAGAGCTGAAGCTTTCTTT.

The table lists this clonotype with many counts. The chain has TRBV27 and TRBJ2-3; D is undetermined. Germline V gene sequence: CDR1 MNHEY, CDR2 SMNVEV (reference sequence). V was trimmed by 4 bases and J by 5 bases, leaving 10 bases between them. The CDR3 extends over 13 amino acids. The CDR3 sequence is CASSSQVGDTQYF. As DNA, the CDR3 is TGTGCCAGCAGTTCTCAAGTGGGAGATACGCAGTATTTT.

This clonotype came up many times. This chain joins TRBV4-3 and TRBJ2-7; 9 bases are a match to TRBD1. V lost 0 bases to trimming and J lost 2 bases; unmatched junction nucleotides: 5. CDR3 size: 16 residues. Germline V gene lookup returns CDR1 LGHNA and CDR2 YSLEER. The CDR3: CASSQDGTGTTYEQYF. The DNA for the CDR3 is TGCGCCAGCAGCCAAGATGGGACAGGGACTACCTACGAGCAGTACTTC.

This clonotype showed up just a few times. As DNA, the CDR3 is TGTGCCAGCAGTTGGCGCGGGGAGCTGTTTTTT. Translating gives CASSWRGELFF. The V and J genes are TRBV6-5 and TRBJ2-2; no reliable D call. The germline V gene has CDR1 MNHEY and CDR2 SVGAGI. The CDR3 runs to 11 residues. Trimming cost V 4 bases and J 7 bases, with 4 bases left between them.

CDR3 coding DNA: TGCGCCAGCAGCCAAGAAAACACAGGGGTGGGCACTGAAGCTTTCTTT. Encoded protein: CASSQENTGVGTEAFF. The chain recombines TRBV4-1 with TRBJ1-1, with 7 bases matching TRBD1. The germline V gene has CDR1 MGHRA and CDR2 YSYEKL. This CDR3 spans 16 amino acids. The trim removed 0 bases at V and 4 bases at J, leaving 8 bases unmatched.

The chain uses TRBV4-1 and TRBJ2-7; 8 bases fit TRBD2. With V trimmed by 2 bases and J by 6 bases, 12 bases remained unmatched. CDR1 and CDR2 (germline): MGHRA, YSYEKL. The CDR3 length is 16 residues. The DNA of the CDR3 is TGCGCCAGCAGCCAACTGGAAGCGGGGGCCCTCAGCGAGCAGTACTTC. This gives the protein CASSQLEAGALSEQYF.

This clonotype was observed a few times. The chain couples TRBV20-1 to TRBJ2-1, with TRBD2 as a possible D gene (6 bases). This CDR3 region has 12 residues. The V end lost 4 bases, the J end lost 10 bases, and 14 bases lay between the germline ends. Germline values: CDR1 DFQATT, CDR2 SNEGSKA (reference sequence). DNA for the CDR3: TGCAGTGCTATTCGGGACTCCGACGAGCAGTTCTTC. Amino acids: CSAIRDSDEQFF.

This clonotype was seen a few times. J is TRBJ2-4 and V is TRBV10-2, with a possible D match to TRBD1 (6 bases). The CDR3 has 14 amino acids. With 3 bases removed from V and 7 bases from J, the gap between germline ends came to 13 bases. Germline lookup yields CDR1 WSHSY and CDR2 SAAADI. This CDR3 reads CASSEGYRVNIQYF. CDR3 DNA sequence: TGCGCCAGCAGTGAAGGGTACAGGGTTAACATTCAGTACTTC.

This clonotype appeared a single time. The chain has TRBV12-3 or TRBV12-4 and TRBJ2-7; the D is unclear. The CDR3 is made up of 13 amino acids. The V and J ends lost 6 bases and 5 bases respectively, with 14 bases between them. CDR3 coding DNA: TGTGCCAGCAGGCCCGGGCCTAGGGACGAGCAGTACTTC. Amino acid sequence: CASRPGPRDEQYF.

The chain has TRBV29-1 and TRBJ2-1; maybe TRBD2 (5 bases). The CDR3 spans 11 residues. Germline V CDR1 and CDR2: SQVTM, ANQGSEA. V was clipped by 4 bases and J by 7 bases, with 8 bases between them. The CDR3 region has the DNA TGCAGCGTTGCAAGAGGGAATGAGCAGTTCTTC. Protein: CSVARGNEQFF.